This record covers a single T cell receptor (beta chain). Relative to the germline gene, one junction end is altered; a read error may explain this. These data are taken from a study of blood T cell repertoires in COVID-19. Germline CDR1 reads LGHDT; CDR2 reads YNNKEL (reference sequence). The CDR3 covers 19 residues. The protocol was immunoSEQ multiplex PCR, while the TCRdb copy is restricted to in-frame clones and leaves out a portion. The profile shows 200,000 to 250,000 clones, 88% of them singletons. The specimen was peripheral blood. The chain joins TRBV3-1 (or the pseudogene TRBV3-2) to TRBJ2-6; 7 bases map to TRBD1. The source is a woman aged 55-70 years with acute or convalescent COVID-19. The CDR3 here is CASTQGVPGQSSGANVLTF. The CDR3 region has the DNA TGTGCCAGCACCCAAGGGGTGCCGGGACAGAGCTCTGGGGCCAACGTCCTGACTTTC.